This record covers a single T cell receptor beta chain. The antigen is not known. PCR employed 60 Vbeta and 13 Jbeta primers. Profiled with immunoSEQ multiplex PCR; TCRdb holds only in-frame clones, not every one. The sample carries a few hundred thousand clones, more than 65% recorded once. Germline assignment: CDR1 SEHNR and CDR2 FQNEAQ (reference sequence). V was trimmed by 6 bases and J by 0 bases, leaving 12 bases between them. The CDR3 is made up of 15 amino acids. The data belong to a study of cytomegalovirus exposure and HLA in healthy donors. Study results and limitations: Rarity held for most TCR sequences, but there were some public TCRs that occurred in many donors. In an earlier analysis, productive rearrangement rates for most beta V segments clustered near 87% or 30%.

This TCR came from a woman in her twenties or thirties in good health and CMV-seronegative. The chain has TRBV7-9 and TRBJ2-4; a possible D gene is TRBD2 (7 bases). Sequenced sample: PBMCs. Here the CDR3 DNA reads TGTGCCAGCAGTCAAAGGGGGGGAGCCAAAAACATTCAGTACTTC. It specifies CASSQRGGAKNIQYF.